One sample yielded the 27 T cell receptor beta chains listed below, sequenced in a study of T cell responses to AZD1222 COVID-19 vaccine. Libraries were prepared by immunoSEQ multiplex PCR; TCRdb keeps only in-frame clonotypes and omits some of them. The sample has fewer than 150,000 clones, around 89% seen once. The sequencing used peripheral blood, collected 28 days after the second AZD1222 dose. These receptors originate from an adult who received the AZD1222 COVID-19 vaccine.

This clone appeared a single time. The rearrangement uses TRBV4-3 and TRBJ1-2, with unresolved D. The CDR3 runs to 13 residues. V lost 4 bases and J 4 bases, leaving 10 bases between the germline ends. Germline loops: CDR1 LGHNA, CDR2 YSLEER. CDR3 in DNA: TGCGCCAGCAGCCCAGGTTCTGCCTATGGCTACACCTTC. This translates into CASSPGSAYGYTF.

V and J are TRBV4-1 and TRBJ2-1, with 10 bases identical to TRBD2. CDR3 size: 15 residues. J was trimmed by 5 bases and V by 1 base; bases with no gene match: 2. The germline V gene has CDR1 MGHRA and CDR2 YSYEKL. The DNA of the CDR3 is TGCGCCAGCAGCCAAGGACTAGCGGGTAACAATGAGCAGTTCTTC. It codes for CASSQGLAGNNEQFF.

This clone was detected a few times. V gene TRBV3-1 (or the pseudogene TRBV3-2) combines with J gene TRBJ1-2; unclear D gene. CDR3 length: 13 amino acids. Germline V gene sequence: CDR1 LGHDT, CDR2 YNNKEL (reference sequence). V gave up 5 bases and J gave up 4 bases, with 11 bases separating them. Here the CDR3 DNA reads TGTGCCAGCAGCGGAGGGAAAGGCTATGGCTACACCTTC. Protein sequence: CASSGGKGYGYTF.

The chain couples TRBV29-1 to TRBJ1-4; tentative D call: TRBD1 (6 bases). CDR1 and CDR2 (germline): SQVTM, ANQGSEA. The CDR3 contains 13 residues. Trimming removed 7 bases from V and 13 bases from J, with 22 bases in between. CDR3 DNA: TGCAGCGGCACGACAGGCCCAACTCGGGGACTGTTTTTT. Its translation is CSGTTGPTRGLFF.

This clone was detected only once. The J gene is TRBJ2-1, the V gene TRBV6-5, with D tentatively TRBD1 (5 bases). Trimming took 0 bases from V and 8 from J, leaving 14 bases between them. The CDR3 is made up of 15 amino acids. Per germline, CDR1 MNHEY and CDR2 SVGAGI. Here the CDR3 reads CASSYSPRGGDEQFF. CDR3 nucleotides: TGTGCCAGCAGTTACTCTCCTAGGGGTGGCGATGAGCAGTTCTTC.

The V call is TRBV6-2 or TRBV6-3, the J call TRBJ2-6; D possibly corresponds to TRBD1 (6 bases). The CDR3 consists of 17 residues. Trimming stripped 5 bases from V and 4 bases from J, with 18 bases between. Looked up from germline, CDR1 is MNHEY and CDR2 is SVGEGT. The CDR3: CASSHSKTGSGANVLTF. The CDR3 DNA reads TGTGCCAGCAGTCACAGCAAGACAGGTTCCGGGGCCAACGTCCTGACTTTC.

This clone occurred once. V is TRBV10-3 and J is TRBJ1-4; the D is unclear. The V end was cut by 2 bases, the J end by 12 bases, with 10 bases between. This CDR3 contains 12 residues. Germline V gene sequence: CDR1 ENHRY, CDR2 SYGVKD. The CDR3 region has the DNA TGTGCCATCAGTGAGCGTCCCCCGGAACTGTTTTTT. Its protein product is CAISERPPELFF.

V usage is TRBV14 and J usage is TRBJ1-4, with 7 bases that match TRBD1. J lost 5 bases, V lost 4 bases, and 7 bases had no gene match. The CDR3 contains 15 residues. Germline V CDR1 and CDR2: SGHDN, FVKESK. CDR3 DNA: TGTGCCAGCAGCCTATGGACAGGAGGGAATGAAAAACTGTTTTTT. Protein: CASSLWTGGNEKLFF.

The CDR3 sequence is CARVNRDKILYGYTF. The DNA of the CDR3 is TGTGCCAGGGTAAACCGGGACAAGATCCTCTATGGCTACACCTTC. The chain joins TRBV7-6 to TRBJ1-2; TRBD1 is a possible D gene (6 bases). Trimming cost V 9 bases and J 4 bases, with 21 bases left between them. The CDR3 extends over 15 amino acids. CDR1 and CDR2 (germline): SGHVS, FNYEAQ.

This rearrangement joins TRBV18 to TRBJ2-5; 7 positions agree with TRBD2. Per the germline V gene, CDR1 is KGHSH and CDR2 is LQKENI. The CDR3 has 13 residues. The trim removed 3 bases at V and 4 bases at J, leaving 2 bases unmatched. In nucleotides, the CDR3 is TGTGCCAGCTCACCTGGCGGGGGAGAGACCCAGTACTTC. Protein sequence: CASSPGGGETQYF.

CDR3 sequence reads: CASSQSDTLGYTF. The CDR3 DNA sequence: TGTGCCAGCTCACAGTCCGACACCCTGGGCTACACCTTC. The chain links TRBV18 to TRBJ1-2; no definite D call. This CDR3 is 13 amino acids long. CDR1 KGHSH and CDR2 LQKENI come from the germline V gene. V dropped 4 bases and J dropped 8 bases, with 14 bases sitting between them.

The rearrangement links TRBV4-3 to TRBJ1-5; 11 positions agree with TRBD1. The J segment lost 6 bases and the V segment lost 1 base, leaving 2 bases of the junction unmatched. Germline loops: CDR1 LGHNA, CDR2 YSLEER. The CDR3 has 15 residues. The DNA of the CDR3 is TGCGCCAGCAGCCAAGGGACAGGGGGCGGTCAGCCCCAGCATTTT. Translated: CASSQGTGGGQPQHF.

The chain's CDR3 is CASQKKKRVTDTEAFF. The CDR3, as DNA: TGTGCCAGTCAAAAAAAGAAGCGGGTGACGGACACTGAAGCTTTCTTT. The chain links TRBV19 to TRBJ1-1; D remains ambiguous. From germline, CDR1 is LNHDA and CDR2 SQIVND (reference sequence). The CDR3 has 16 residues. Trimming shortened V by 8 bases and J by 3 bases, and 22 bases separated the two germline ends.

This clone has only one observation. V is TRBV28 and J is TRBJ1-1; 7 nucleotides agree with TRBD1. Germline V gives CDR1 MDHEN, CDR2 SYDVKM. There are 14 residues in the CDR3. Unmatched junction bases numbered 10, after V lost 6 bases and J lost 6 bases. For the CDR3, the DNA is TGTGCCAGCAGACAGGGGCAAAGTTTCGCTGAAGCTTTCTTT. Translating gives CASRQGQSFAEAFF.

J is TRBJ1-1 and V is TRBV2; 7 bases agree with TRBD1. The CDR3 length is 13 residues. Looked up from germline, CDR1 is SNHLY and CDR2 is FYNNEI. Germline trimming cut 10 bases from V and 1 base from J; bases unmatched to any gene: 6. DNA of the CDR3: TGTGCCACCCGTGACAGGGAGAACACTGAAGCTTTCTTT. It is translated as CATRDRENTEAFF.

J is TRBJ2-5 and V is TRBV19; D is unresolved. Trimming removed 6 bases from V and 0 bases from J, with 8 bases in between. Germline values: CDR1 LNHDA, CDR2 SQIVND (reference sequence). The length of the CDR3 is 13 residues. The CDR3 loop reads CASSGQNQETQYF. CDR3 bases: TGTGCCAGTAGCGGGCAAAACCAAGAGACCCAGTACTTC.

This clone was seen just once. The V and J genes are TRBV5-1 and TRBJ2-3; D possibly corresponds to TRBD2 (7 bases). Germline CDR1 SGHRS, CDR2 YFSETQ. This CDR3 comprises 18 residues. The V end lost 5 bases, the J end lost 0 bases, and 22 bases lay between the germline ends. CDR3 nucleotide sequence: TGCGCCAGCAGAACCGGGGGCGGGAGCGGTTCTAGCACAGATACGCAGTATTTT. Amino acid sequence: CASRTGGGSGSSTDTQYF.

The chain recombines TRBV11-2 with TRBJ1-1; 7 bases agree with TRBD1. The length of the CDR3 is 14 residues. The V gene end was trimmed by 2 bases and the J gene end by 4 bases; junction bases not matched to a gene: 4. The V gene's germline CDR1 is SGHAT and CDR2 FQNNGV. The CDR3 loop is CASSLRTGPTEAFF. The CDR3 coding sequence is TGTGCCAGCAGCTTACGGACAGGTCCCACTGAAGCTTTCTTT. Looking up the rest from reference TRBV11-2 and TRBJ1-1 gives the full variable domain: EAGVAQSPRYKIIEKRQSVAFWCNPISGHATLYWYQQILGQGPKLLIQFQNNGVVDDSQLPKDRFSAERLKGVDSTLKIQPAKLEDSAVYLCASSLRTGPTEAFFGQGTRLTVV.

In the case of this clone: Relative to the germline gene, one junction end is altered; a read error may explain this. This rearrangement joins TRBV28 to TRBJ2-1, with a possible D match to TRBD2 (6 bases). There are 17 residues in the CDR3. Germline V gene data show CDR1 as MDHEN and CDR2 as SYDVKM. This CDR3 is CASSTNLIAVSNNEQFF. CDR3 in DNA: TGTGCCAGCAGTACTAACCTTATAGCGGTCTCCAACAATGAGCAGTTCTTC.

The rearrangement uses TRBV7-2 and TRBJ1-2, with unresolved D. Per germline, CDR1 SGHTA and CDR2 FQGNSA. V was pared by 11 bases and J by 4 bases, with 23 bases between. The CDR3 loop spans 15 amino acids. DNA of the CDR3: TGTGCCGGAACAGCCGATAAGGGCGGTACCTATGGCTACACCTTC. Its translation is CAGTADKGGTYGYTF. The full variable domain, completed using reference TRBV7-2 and TRBJ1-2, is GAGVSQSPSNKVTEKGKDVELRCDPISGHTALYWYRQSLGQGLEFLIYFQGNSAPDKSGLPSDRFSAERTGGSVSTLTIQRTQQEDSAVYLCAGTADKGGTYGYTFGSGTRLTVV.

In the case of this clone: A junction boundary mismatches the germline segment, possibly from a read error. The chain is built from TRBV28 and TRBJ1-5; a weak D match, TRBD1 (6 bases). Per the germline V gene, CDR1 is MDHEN and CDR2 is SYDVKM. The CDR3 covers 16 residues. CDR3 sequence reads: CASSSVADRSQQPQHF. The CDR3 DNA follows: TGTGCCAGTAGTTCGGTCGCGGACAGATCCCAACAGCCCCAGCATTTT.

This chain links TRBV2 with TRBJ2-7; 8 bases match TRBD2. V shed 6 bases, J shed 4 bases, and the junction held 8 bases outside the gene matches. The CDR3 totals 14 residues. Germline CDR1 is SNHLY and CDR2 is FYNNEI. The CDR3 DNA reads TGTGCCAGCAGGTTGACTAGCGCGGGGTACGAGCAGTACTTC. This encodes CASRLTSAGYEQYF.

The chain couples TRBV5-8 to TRBJ1-5; D unclear. CDR1 is SGHTS, CDR2 YDEGEE, per germline. V was clipped by 4 bases and J by 0 bases, with 11 bases between them. This CDR3 is built from 15 residues. CDR3 bases: TGTGCCAGCAGCCTTGGTATATATAGCAATCAGCCCCAGCATTTT. The encoded protein is CASSLGIYSNQPQHF.

The CDR3 nucleotides read TGTGCCAGCAGCTTCCAAGGGACACGGGGGGAGCAGTACTTC. This translates into CASSFQGTRGEQYF. This chain joins TRBV11-2 and TRBJ2-7, with D perhaps matching TRBD1 or TRBD2 (6 bases each). Trimming cost V 3 bases and J 7 bases, with 16 bases left between them. Germline V CDR1 and CDR2: SGHAT, FQNNGV. The CDR3 sequence is 14 residues long.

The rearrangement links TRBV10-3 to TRBJ1-2; D is unresolved. The germline V and J ends were trimmed by 0 bases and 6 bases, with 14 bases remaining between them. CDR1 and CDR2 from the germline V gene are ENHRY and SYGVKD. This CDR3 is built from 15 residues. The CDR3 DNA sequence: TGTGCCATCAGTGAGTCTGTGGAGGGTGGGGATGGCTACACCTTC. Translating gives CAISESVEGGDGYTF.

The chain carries TRBV19 and TRBJ1-4, with TRBD1 as a possible D gene (5 bases). The CDR3 runs 14 residues. Germline assignment: CDR1 LNHDA and CDR2 SQIVND (reference sequence). V shed 2 bases and J shed 4 bases, with 8 bases lying between them. For the CDR3, the DNA is TGTGCCAGTAGTATACGACAGATTAATGAAAAACTGTTTTTT. It specifies CASSIRQINEKLFF.

V gene TRBV2 combines with J gene TRBJ2-1, with D maybe TRBD2 (5 bases). Deletions cut 8 bases from V and 0 bases from J, with 11 bases between. The CDR3 loop spans 14 amino acids. The germline V gene encodes CDR1 SNHLY and CDR2 FYNNEI. The chain's CDR3 is CASLRESSYNEQFF. The CDR3 DNA follows: TGTGCCAGCTTGAGGGAGAGCTCCTACAATGAGCAGTTCTTC.